This T cell receptor (beta chain) was captured in a study of blood T cell repertoires in COVID-19. Authors' data handling: How many nucleated cells were present was estimated from reference gene primer amplification. Clones were read by immunoSEQ multiplex PCR, and TCRdb kept only the in-frame ones, dropping some. V, J and clone size were drawn from that table, and D and trimming were deduced from the DNA. The data show 140,000 to 150,000 clones, with more than 75% seen just once and roughly 2.7% held by the top ten. Germline V gene lookup returns CDR1 SGHTA and CDR2 FQGTGA. Trimming shortened V by 5 bases and J by 0 bases, and 8 bases separated the two germline ends. This CDR3 region has 14 residues.

This receptor was obtained from a human donor with acute or convalescent COVID-19. The donor label of this sample is uncertain. V and J are TRBV7-3 and TRBJ1-3; D perhaps matches TRBD1 (5 bases). Material: peripheral blood. CDR3 DNA: TGTGCCAGCAGCCGCGACAGCTCTGGAAACACCATATATTTT. Translation gives CASSRDSSGNTIYF.